The T cell receptor (beta chain) described here comes from a study of blood T cell repertoires in COVID-19 (TCRdb year 2020). Study-level background: The collaborator samples originated in the United States, Italy and Spain and spanned the acute and convalescent phases of COVID-19. The dataset comprised deeply sampled blood TCRbeta repertoires from subjects exposed to, actively infected with, or recovered from COVID-19. A freely available public database, intended as a resource for researchers studying the immune response to SARS-CoV-2, is where the repertoires were released. A de-identified subject ID, COVID-19 status, age in years and sex were almost always included in the sample metadata. HLA class I and class II types, where available, came from metadata supplied by the sample provider rather than from assay-based typing. Samples were obtained from the ongoing ImmuneRACE study (first 160 participants) and from 1,200 or so subjects provided by 6 global collaborators. The prospective study material was composed of cDNA or gDNA derived from T cells, B-cell-depleted T cells, or PBMCs. The investigation overall reported the following: The quantity of clinical and demographic metadata differed by source and by participant and was supplied without curation.

CDR1 SGHRS and CDR2 YFSETQ were looked up in the germline V gene. Taken from cysteine to phenylalanine, the CDR3 has 13 residues. Only CDR3 DNA remains: 39 bases, in frame from the first base. Unmatched junction bases come to 4, with V trimmed by 8 bases and J by 2 bases. In Seattle, one collaborating source enrolled patients while the infection was active and tracked those patients longitudinally over the course of disease. Each collaborating institution followed its own protocols to collect whole blood in K2EDTA tubes. For TCRbeta analysis, collaborators shipped samples in one of three forms: frozen whole blood, isolated PBMCs, or DNA extracted from either of those sample types. The immunoSEQ Assay, a bias-controlled multiplex PCR, was used to amplify TCRbeta CDR3 regions from genomic DNA. The authors' analysis ran thus. The number of nucleated cells in each sample was estimated from the amplification of reference gene primers within the assay. Sequence reads were collapsed and filtered to measure the absolute abundance of every unique TCRbeta CDR3 rearrangement. For each sample, productive Simpson clonality was calculated as the square root of Simpson's diversity index across productive rearrangements. The table was pulled from immuneACCESS by TCRdb, which kept in-frame rearrangements only. Such tables lose some clones; where checked, under half of the loss comes from unresolved V genes, and the rest has no known cause. The DNA gave D and trimming, while V, J and clone size come from that table. In all, the sample holds roughly 180,000 clones, and approximately 88% of those were seen once. In total, the top ten clones hold over 6.5% of the sample.

For this clone: Its antigen is unknown. Qualities for individual bases were not recorded, and no much larger clone is one base off.

The sample was peripheral blood. The chain is encoded by TRBV5-1 joined to TRBJ2-7; TRBD2 matches 10 bases in the middle. This clonotype was sampled from a woman aged 40 to 50 with COVID-19, enrolled during active disease. The DNA sequence reads TGCGCCAGTTCTAGCGGGAGTACCTACGAGCAGTACTTC. Its protein is CASSSGSTYEQYF.